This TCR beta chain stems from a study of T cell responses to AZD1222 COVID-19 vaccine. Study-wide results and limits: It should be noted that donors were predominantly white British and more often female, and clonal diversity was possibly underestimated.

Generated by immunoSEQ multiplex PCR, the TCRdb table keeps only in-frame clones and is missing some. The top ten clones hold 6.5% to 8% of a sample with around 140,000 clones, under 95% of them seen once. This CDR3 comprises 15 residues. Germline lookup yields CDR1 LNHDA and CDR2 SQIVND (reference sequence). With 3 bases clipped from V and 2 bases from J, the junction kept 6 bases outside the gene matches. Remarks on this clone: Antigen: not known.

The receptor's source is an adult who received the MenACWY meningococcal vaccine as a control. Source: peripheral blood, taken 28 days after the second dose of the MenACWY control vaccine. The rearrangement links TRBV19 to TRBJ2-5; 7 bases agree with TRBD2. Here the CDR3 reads CASSISLAVQETQYF. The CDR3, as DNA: TGTGCCAGTAGTATTTCCCTAGCGGTACAAGAGACCCAGTACTTC.